A selection of T cell receptor beta chains follows, all from one sample in a study of T cell responses to AZD1222 COVID-19 vaccine. TCRdb's copy holds only in-frame clones and misses some; the assay was immunoSEQ multiplex PCR. Counted here are around 160,000 clones, 88% occurring once; the ten biggest clones make up approximately 5.7%. This specimen was peripheral blood, taken on day 0 of AZD1222 vaccination. These receptors originate from an adult in good health. The conserved cysteine and the conserved F or W are not part of the CDR3 here. Each record gives: clone size, J gene, V gene, CDR3 length, CDR3 protein. Not every row has a clone size; where given, it reads once, few, many or a size class.

>NA|TRBJ1-1|TRBV7-9|10
ASSLAQGGAF
>NA|TRBJ1-4|TRBV14|12
ASSQGGYNEKLF
>NA|TRBJ1-6|TRBV15|15
ATSSGRLTGLYSPLH
>NA|TRBJ1-5|TRBV28|11
ASSPPLHQPQH
>NA|TRBJ2-2|TRBV7-2|14
ASSSLGRANTGELF
>NA|TRBJ1-4|TRBV2|14
ASSSTLTGGVEKLF
>NA|TRBJ1-3|TRBV2|13
ASTPVGLISNTIY
>once|TRBJ1-1|TRBV5-4|12
ASSLGGVNTEAF
>NA|TRBJ2-6|TRBV7-2|14
ASSLAPNTGANVLT
>NA|TRBJ1-3|TRBV28|14
ASSQPLRDRRNTIY
>NA|TRBJ2-1|TRBV25-1|14
ASSPGGTDSYNEQF
>once|TRBJ1-1|TRBV19|11
ASRQGRGTEAF
>NA|TRBJ2-3|TRBV6-2/TRBV6-3|14
ASSYSYGSGPDTQY
>NA|TRBJ1-2|TRBV29-1|11
SVQSVGHYGYT
>NA|TRBJ1-4|TRBV30|12
AWGGEQVNEKLF
>few|TRBJ1-5|TRBV7-2|13
ASSLDSGGNQPQH
>NA|TRBJ1-1|TRBV5-1|14
ASSLRGGREDTEAF
>few|TRBJ1-5|TRBV19|11
ASSGTGNQPQH
>NA|TRBJ2-1|TRBV5-4|14
ASSERGRKSYNEQF
>NA|TRBJ2-7|TRBV4-3|14
ASSQGTGKGSYEQY
>NA|TRBJ1-1|TRBV11-1|11
ASSYRVGTEAF
>NA|TRBJ2-7|TRBV4-3|13
ASSQGENFSYEQY
>NA|TRBJ2-5|TRBV10-3|15
AISGAAGTGQLETQY
>NA|TRBJ2-2|TRBV7-7|14
ASSQGQGTNTGELF
>once|TRBJ1-1|TRBV5-1|13
ASRFGGGENTEAF
>NA|TRBJ1-5|TRBV7-8|14
ASSSGQGYSNQPQH
>NA|TRBJ1-6|TRBV28|14
ASSFILGTGPSPLH
>NA|TRBJ1-2|TRBV28|12
ASIRPGTGNGYT
>NA|TRBJ2-1|TRBV30|13
AWRRAGGRRWEQF
>once|TRBJ1-5|TRBV6-5|12
ASSYSRAYQPQH
>NA|TRBJ1-1|TRBV2|10
ASLAGGAEAF
>NA|TRBJ2-7|TRBV7-9|12
ASSLDRGLDEQY
>NA|TRBJ2-2|TRBV5-4|16
ASSLKLAGGLNTGELF
>NA|TRBJ1-1|TRBV7-3|13
ASSLTPWDRTEAF
>NA|TRBJ1-4|TRBV7-9|13
ASSPWDRRNEKLF
>NA|TRBJ2-3|TRBV19|16
ASSWSQAGTGGGDTQY
>NA|TRBJ1-4|TRBV28|11
ASSSFGGEKLF
>NA|TRBJ1-1|TRBV28|15
ASSFLGAEAVNTEAF
>NA|TRBJ1-1|TRBV7-9|10
ASSLETAEAF
>NA|TRBJ1-3|TRBV10-2|16
ASSAPPGGRPSGNTIY